This T cell receptor beta chain was sequenced for a study of CD8 T cells in ankylosing spondylitis (TCRdb year 2017). Background on the whole study: T cell receptor beta repertoires were profiled in healthy donors and ankylosing spondylitis patients so that disease-linked TCR variants could be found. The full study cohort comprised some 27 ankylosing spondylitis patients and approximately 100 healthy donors. Peripheral blood samples were taken, and synovial fluid was additionally collected from ankylosing spondylitis patients. General findings and caveats noted by the study authors: According to the report, matched synovial fluid samples from ankylosing spondylitis patients were significantly enriched for the disease-linked clones. The disease-linked clones had a CD8+ phenotype and were found at relatively low frequencies in peripheral blood. Some motif variants were previously reported in synovial fluid and blood of reactive arthritis patients, suggesting common disease-initiation mechanisms. A TCR beta motif of several highly homologous amino acid variants appeared characteristic of blood from ankylosing spondylitis patients.

Synovial fluid samples were paired with blood samples taken from the same ankylosing spondylitis patients. Sequencer: Illumina HiSeq 2500. Quantitative 5'-RACE with molecular barcodes was the method used to prepare the TCR beta libraries. The original methods were these. To identify disease-linked TCR variants, a new computational method was used, one built on a probabilistic model of VDJ rearrangement. In TCRdb, the public reads were trimmed at Q25 with fastp and aligned with MiXCR, with productive beta chains retained. A single entry per CDR3 protein holds the most common genes and DNA from its merged rows. The V and J calls were determined by TCRdb, not by the authors. Recorded for this sample are 150,000 to 200,000 distinct CDR3 sequences; about a third of them occurred a single time. The ten largest clones add up to 4.5% to 6% of the sample. Trimming at the junction amounts to 2 bases on V and 2 bases on J, and the germline ends lie 14 bases apart. From a lookup of the germline V gene (reference sequence), CDR1 and CDR2 are MNHEY and SMNVEV. Inclusive of the bounding cysteine and phenylalanine, the CDR3 is 16 residues long. The DNA shown is the 48-base CDR3, in frame from base 1.

The sample holds many counts of this clonotype. Its antigen is unknown. Per-base qualities were not stored, and no clone one base away is much larger. Sequencing was done on a sample of synovial fluid, either unsorted or a sorted T cell fraction (not recorded which). In this chain, TRBV27 is recombined with TRBJ2-3; the D segment could be TRBD2, given 6 matching bases. This clonotype was obtained from a male donor with ankylosing spondylitis. The CDR3 corresponds to CASSLGGRADTDTQYF. The DNA is as follows: TGTGCCAGCAGTTTAGGAGGGCGGGCCGACACAGATACGCAGTATTTT.